The 7 T cell receptor beta chains below come from one sample, sequenced in a study of cytomegalovirus exposure and HLA in healthy donors. PCR amplification relied on 60 Vbeta primers (plus 13 Jbeta primers). Clones were sequenced by immunoSEQ multiplex PCR, and TCRdb holds only the in-frame ones, with some missing. Of some 150,000 clones listed, approximately 83% are singletons. Material: PBMCs. These receptors all come from a woman between 40 and 50 years old in good health and CMV-seronegative.

With regard to this clone: Relative to the germline gene, one junction end is altered; a read error may explain this. V is TRBV7-9 and J is TRBJ1-1; D call uncertain. There are 14 residues in the CDR3. The germline V gene encodes CDR1 SEHNR and CDR2 FQNEAQ (reference sequence). The CDR3 DNA reads TGTTCCAGCAGTAATATCGGGGAAGGCACTGAAGCTTTCTTT. Amino acid sequence: CSSSNIGEGTEAFF.

This clone is deemed medium-sized. The CDR3 is CASRGRRTGELFF. CDR3 sequence (DNA): TGTGCCAGCAGGGGGCGTAGGACCGGGGAGCTGTTTTTT. The rearrangement joins TRBV5-6 to TRBJ2-2; TRBD1 is a possible D gene (5 bases). Trimming removed 5 bases from V and 5 bases from J, with 10 bases in between. Germline V gene sequence: CDR1 SGHDT, CDR2 YYEEEE. The CDR3 covers 13 residues. Full variable domain (rest looked up from reference TRBV5-6 and TRBJ2-2): DAGVTQSPTHLIKTRGQQVTLRCSPKSGHDTVSWYQQALGQGPQFIFQYYEEEERQRGNFPDRFSGHQFPNYSSELNVNALLLGDSALYLCASRGRRTGELFFGEGSRLTVL.

J is TRBJ1-2 and V is TRBV28; TRBD1 matches at 9 bases. The V gene's germline CDR1 is MDHEN and CDR2 SYDVKM. V trimming: 2 bases; J trimming: 0 bases; junction bases outside the gene matches: 7. The CDR3 has 17 amino acids. CDR3 loop: CASSLGGQGGPNYGYTF. In DNA, the CDR3 is TGTGCCAGCAGTTTAGGGGGACAGGGAGGTCCTAACTATGGCTACACCTTC.

This clone was seen a single time. The chain links TRBV18 to TRBJ1-1; TRBD1 might be the D (6 bases). Trimming took off 3 bases at V and 2 bases at J, with 13 bases between the two ends. This CDR3 contains 15 residues. Germline CDR1 is KGHSH and CDR2 is LQKENI. The CDR3 DNA reads as TGTGCCAGCTCACCGACAGCGGACAGCAACACTGAAGCTTTCTTT. Amino acid sequence: CASSPTADSNTEAFF.

The chain joins TRBV7-9 to TRBJ1-1, with D possibly matching TRBD1 (6 bases). The CDR3 spans 14 residues. Germline CDR1 SEHNR, CDR2 FQNEAQ (reference sequence). Trimming pared 1 base from V and 8 bases from J, leaving 14 bases between. DNA for the CDR3: TGTGCCAGCAGCTTAGTGGGAAGAGACAGGGAAGCTTTCTTT. It translates to CASSLVGRDREAFF. Full variable domain (outside the CDR3, taken from reference TRBV7-9 and TRBJ1-1): DTGVSQNPRHKITKRGQNVTFRCDPISEHNRLYWYRQTLGQGPEFLTYFQNEAQLEKSRLLSDRFSAERPKGSFSTLEIQRTEQGDSAMYLCASSLVGRDREAFFGQGTRLTVV.

J is TRBJ2-7 and V is TRBV10-2; 11 bases are shared with TRBD1. The CDR3 covers 15 residues. Losses at the gene ends were 4 bases for V and 2 bases for J; bases not matched to a gene: 4. Germline values: CDR1 WSHSY, CDR2 SAAADI. CDR3 sequence: CASSGRGQGAYEQYF. DNA for the CDR3: TGCGCCAGCAGTGGTCGGGGACAGGGGGCCTACGAGCAGTACTTC.

V is TRBV11-3 and J is TRBJ1-1; D gene uncertain. CDR1 and CDR2 (germline): SGHNT, YENEEA. The length of the CDR3 is 15 residues. V gave up 1 base and J gave up 0 bases, with 9 bases separating them. CDR3 amino acids: CASSLGSGMNTEAFF. CDR3 sequence (DNA): TGTGCCAGCAGCTTAGGGTCGGGAATGAACACTGAAGCTTTCTTT.